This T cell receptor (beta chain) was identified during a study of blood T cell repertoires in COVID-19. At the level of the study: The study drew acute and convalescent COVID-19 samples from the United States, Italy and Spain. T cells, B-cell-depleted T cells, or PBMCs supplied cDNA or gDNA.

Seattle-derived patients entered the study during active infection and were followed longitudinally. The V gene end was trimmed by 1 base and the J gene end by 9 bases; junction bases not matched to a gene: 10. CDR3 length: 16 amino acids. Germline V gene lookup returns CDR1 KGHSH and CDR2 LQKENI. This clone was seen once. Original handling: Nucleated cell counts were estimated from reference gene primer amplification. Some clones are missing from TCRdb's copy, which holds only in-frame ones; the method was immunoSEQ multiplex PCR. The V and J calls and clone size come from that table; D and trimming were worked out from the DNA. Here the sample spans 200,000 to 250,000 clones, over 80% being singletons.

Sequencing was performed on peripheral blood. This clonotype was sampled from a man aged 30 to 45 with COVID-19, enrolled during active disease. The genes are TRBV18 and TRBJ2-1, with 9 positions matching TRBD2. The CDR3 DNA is TGTGCCAGCTCACCACTACTAGCGGGCGGGAGGGGTGAGCAGTTCTTC. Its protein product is CASSPLLAGGRGEQFF. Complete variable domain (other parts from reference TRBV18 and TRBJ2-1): NAGVMQNPRHLVRRRGQEARLRCSPMKGHSHVYWYRQLPEEGLKFMVYLQKENIIDESGMPKERFSAEFPKEGPSILRIQQVVRGDSAAYFCASSPLLAGGRGEQFFGPGTRLTVL.